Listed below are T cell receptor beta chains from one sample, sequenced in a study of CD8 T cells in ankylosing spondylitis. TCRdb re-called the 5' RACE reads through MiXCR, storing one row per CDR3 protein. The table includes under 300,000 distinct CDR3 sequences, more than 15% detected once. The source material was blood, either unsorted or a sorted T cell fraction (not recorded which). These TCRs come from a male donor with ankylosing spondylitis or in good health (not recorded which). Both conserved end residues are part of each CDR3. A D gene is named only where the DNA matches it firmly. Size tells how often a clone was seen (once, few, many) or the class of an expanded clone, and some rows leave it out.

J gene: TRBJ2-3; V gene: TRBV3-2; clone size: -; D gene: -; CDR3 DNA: TGTGCCAGCAGCCAAGTAGGTGTCACAGGGGGCGCGCAGTATTTT; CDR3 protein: CASSQVGVTGGAQYF
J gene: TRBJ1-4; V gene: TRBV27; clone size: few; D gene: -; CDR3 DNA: TGTGCCAGCAGTTTTAGTTCTGCAACTAATGAAAAACTGTTTTTT; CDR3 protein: CASSFSSATNEKLFF
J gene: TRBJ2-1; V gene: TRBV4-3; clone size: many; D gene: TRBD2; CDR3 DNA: TGCGCCAGCAGCCAAGATCCGACTAGCTCGTTACACCATTCCTTTGTCTTC; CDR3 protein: CASSQDPTSSLHHSFVF
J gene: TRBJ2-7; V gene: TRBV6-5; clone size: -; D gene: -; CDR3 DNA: TGTGCCAGCAGTTACCTTAATAGGGAGTACGAGCAGTACTTC; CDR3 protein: CASSYLNREYEQYF
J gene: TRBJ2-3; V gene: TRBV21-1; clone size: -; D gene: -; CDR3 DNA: TGTGCCAGCAGCAAGGGGGGGGCCTTTACAGATACGCAGTATTTT; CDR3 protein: CASSKGGAFTDTQYF
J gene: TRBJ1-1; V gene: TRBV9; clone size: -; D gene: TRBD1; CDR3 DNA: TGTGCCAGCAGCGCTTCACAGGGGTCCACTGAAGCTTTCTTT; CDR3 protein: CASSASQGSTEAFF
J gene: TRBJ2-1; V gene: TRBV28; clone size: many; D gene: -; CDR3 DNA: TGTGCCAGCAGTTTCCCGTACGTTATCGATGAGCAGTTCTTC; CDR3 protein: CASSFPYVIDEQFF
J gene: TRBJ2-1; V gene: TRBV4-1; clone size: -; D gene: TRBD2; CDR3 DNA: TGCGCCAGCAGCCAAGATCAGACTAGCGGAAATGAGCAGTTCTTC; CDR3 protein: CASSQDQTSGNEQFF
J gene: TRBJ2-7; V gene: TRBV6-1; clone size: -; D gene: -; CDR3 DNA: TGTGCCAGCAGACAAGGACAATTCTACGAGCAGTACTTC; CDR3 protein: CASRQGQFYEQYF
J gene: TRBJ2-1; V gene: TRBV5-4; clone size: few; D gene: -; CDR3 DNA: TGTGCCAGCAGCTTGTGGACTAATGAGCAGTTCTTC; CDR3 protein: CASSLWTNEQFF
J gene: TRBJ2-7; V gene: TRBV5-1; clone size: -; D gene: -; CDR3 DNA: TGCGCCAGCAGCCTAGAGTCGGGTTCGGGCGAGCAGTACTTC; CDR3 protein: CASSLESGSGEQYF
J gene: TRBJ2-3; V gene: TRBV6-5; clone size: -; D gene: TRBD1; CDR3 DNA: TGTGCCAGCAGTCACCGGGACAGGGGGCGCCCCGATAGGGATACGCAGTATTTT; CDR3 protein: CASSHRDRGRPDRDTQYF
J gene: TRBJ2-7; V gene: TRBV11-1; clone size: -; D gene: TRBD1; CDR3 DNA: TGTGCCAGCAGCTTAAACTTTGCGGGACAGGGGGCTTTATACGAGCAGTACTTC; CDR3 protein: CASSLNFAGQGALYEQYF
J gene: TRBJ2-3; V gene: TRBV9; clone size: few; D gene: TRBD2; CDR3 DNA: TGTGCCAGCAGCGTAGGCACTAGCGGGGACACAGATACGCAGTATTTT; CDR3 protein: CASSVGTSGDTDTQYF
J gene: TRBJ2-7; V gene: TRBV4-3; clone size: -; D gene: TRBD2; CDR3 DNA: TGCGCCAGCAGCCTCGATCCTTGGACTAGTTCCTACGAGCAGTACTTC; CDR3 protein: CASSLDPWTSSYEQYF
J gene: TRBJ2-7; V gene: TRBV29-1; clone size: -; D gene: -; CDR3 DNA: TGCAGCGTTGTCGTTCCGGGGCTGAATTACGAGCAGTACTTC; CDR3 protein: CSVVVPGLNYEQYF
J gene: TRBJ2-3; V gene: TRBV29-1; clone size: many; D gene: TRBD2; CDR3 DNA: TGCAGCGTCGCGACTAGCGAATCTCATACGCAGTATTTT; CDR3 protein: CSVATSESHTQYF
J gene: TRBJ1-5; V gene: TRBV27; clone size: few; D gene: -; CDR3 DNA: TGTGCCAGCAGTCCCCCGGGGGGACAGCCCCAGCATTTT; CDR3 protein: CASSPPGGQPQHF
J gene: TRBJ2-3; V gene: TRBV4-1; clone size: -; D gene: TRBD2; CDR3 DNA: TGCGCCAGCAGACGACTAGCGGGCCACACAGATACGCAGTATTTT; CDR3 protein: CASRRLAGHTDTQYF
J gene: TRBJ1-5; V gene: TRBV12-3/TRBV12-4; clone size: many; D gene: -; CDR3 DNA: TGTGCCAGCAGTTTTGGGCCTCAGCCCCAGCATTTT; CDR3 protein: CASSFGPQPQHF
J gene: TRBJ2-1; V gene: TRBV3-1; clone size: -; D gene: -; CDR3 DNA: TGTGCCAGCAGCCAAACTATAAACAATGAGCAGTTCTTC; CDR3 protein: CASSQTINNEQFF
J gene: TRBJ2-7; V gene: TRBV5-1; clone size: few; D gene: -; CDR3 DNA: TGCGCCAGCAGCTTGGACAGGCCTCCTTCCTACGAGCAGTACTTC; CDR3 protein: CASSLDRPPSYEQYF
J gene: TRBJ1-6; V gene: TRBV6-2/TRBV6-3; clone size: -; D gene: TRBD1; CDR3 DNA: TGTGCCAGCAAGACGGGACAGGAGGATTATTCACCCCTCCACTTT; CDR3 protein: CASKTGQEDYSPLHF
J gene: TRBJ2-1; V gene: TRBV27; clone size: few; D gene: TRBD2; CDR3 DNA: TGTGCCAGCAGTTCCTGGACTAGCGGGATTCTGAATGAGCAGTTCTTC; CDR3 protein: CASSSWTSGILNEQFF
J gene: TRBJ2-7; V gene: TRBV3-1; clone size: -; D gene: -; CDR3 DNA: TGTGCCAGCAGCCCAGGGCCGGGGTACGAGCAGTACTTC; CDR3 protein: CASSPGPGYEQYF
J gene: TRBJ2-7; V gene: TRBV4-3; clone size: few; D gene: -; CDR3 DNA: TGCGCCAGCAGCCAAGATCTCCCGAGGGAGCAGTACTTC; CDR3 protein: CASSQDLPREQYF
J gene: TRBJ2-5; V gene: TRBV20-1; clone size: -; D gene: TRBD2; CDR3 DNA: TGCAGTGCTCCCTTAGGGGCGGGAGGGTTGTTAGAGACCCAGTACTTC; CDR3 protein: CSAPLGAGGLLETQYF
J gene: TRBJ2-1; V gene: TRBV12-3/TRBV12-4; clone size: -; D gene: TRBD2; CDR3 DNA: TGTGCCAGCAGTTTCGTGGCGGGAGGGTCTGACAATGAGCAGTTCTTC; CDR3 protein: CASSFVAGGSDNEQFF
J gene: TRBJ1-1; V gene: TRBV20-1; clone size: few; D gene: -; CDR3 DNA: TGCAGTGCTCCAAAGGGTGAGGGGACTGAAGCTTTCTTT; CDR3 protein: CSAPKGEGTEAFF
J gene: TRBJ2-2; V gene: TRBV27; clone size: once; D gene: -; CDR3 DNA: TGTGCCAGCAGCCAACCGAGGGGGGAGCTGTTTTTT; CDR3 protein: CASSQPRGELFF
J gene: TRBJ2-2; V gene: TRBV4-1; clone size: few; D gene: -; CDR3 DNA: TGCGCCAGCAGCCCAGGGGAAGCCGGGGAGCTGTTTTTT; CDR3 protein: CASSPGEAGELFF
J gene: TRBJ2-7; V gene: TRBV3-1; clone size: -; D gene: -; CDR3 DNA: TGTGCCAGCAGCCAAGATGACTGGGGGTACGAGCAGTACTTC; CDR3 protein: CASSQDDWGYEQYF
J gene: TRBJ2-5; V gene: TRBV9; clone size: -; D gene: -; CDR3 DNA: TGTGCCAGCGGGGGGGCGGGAGCCCAAGAGACCCAGTACTTC; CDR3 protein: CASGGAGAQETQYF
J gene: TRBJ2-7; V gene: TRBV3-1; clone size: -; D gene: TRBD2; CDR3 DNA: TGTGCCAGCAGCCAAGATCGGCGGGGACTAGCGGGTTACGAGCAGTACTTC; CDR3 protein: CASSQDRRGLAGYEQYF
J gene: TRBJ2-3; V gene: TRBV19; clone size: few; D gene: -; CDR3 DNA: TGTGCCAGTAGTGGGTCGAGCGGCTACACAGATACGCAGTATTTT; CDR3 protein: CASSGSSGYTDTQYF
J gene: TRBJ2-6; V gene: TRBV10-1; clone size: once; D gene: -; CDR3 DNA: TGCGCCAGCAGTGAATCGGGGAACGGGGCCAACGTCCTGACTTTC; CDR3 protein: CASSESGNGANVLTF
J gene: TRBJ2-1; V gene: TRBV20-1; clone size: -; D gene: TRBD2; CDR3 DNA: TGCAGTGCTAGCGGTCTAGCGGGAGACCCACAGATTAAATACAATGAGCAGTTCTTC; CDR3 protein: CSASGLAGDPQIKYNEQFF
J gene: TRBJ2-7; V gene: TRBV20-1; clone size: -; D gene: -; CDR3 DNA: TGCAGTGCTAGAGATGGTGGGAGTGTCTCCTACGAGCAGTACTTC; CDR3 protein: CSARDGGSVSYEQYF
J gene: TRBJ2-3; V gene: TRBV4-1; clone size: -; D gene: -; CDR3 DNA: TGCGCCAGCAGCCAAGATCTAGGGCCTCAATCTCAGTATTTT; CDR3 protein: CASSQDLGPQSQYF
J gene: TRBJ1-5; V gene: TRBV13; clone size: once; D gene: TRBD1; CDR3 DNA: TGTGCCAGCAGCTTGGGACAGGGTTGGGATCAGCCCCAGCATTTT; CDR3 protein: CASSLGQGWDQPQHF
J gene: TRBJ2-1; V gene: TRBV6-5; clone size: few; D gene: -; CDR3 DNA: TGTGCCAGCAGATATCTCGTGGCGGGGTACAATGAGCAGTTCTTC; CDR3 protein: CASRYLVAGYNEQFF
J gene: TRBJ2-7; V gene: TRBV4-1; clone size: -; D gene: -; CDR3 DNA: TGCGCCAGCAGCCAAGGAGGGGGGGCCCGCGAGCAGTACTTC; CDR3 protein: CASSQGGGAREQYF
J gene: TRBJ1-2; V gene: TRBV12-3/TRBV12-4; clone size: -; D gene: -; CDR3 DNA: TGTGCCAGCAGTTTCGGGACGGGGAACTATGGCTACACCTTC; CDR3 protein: CASSFGTGNYGYTF
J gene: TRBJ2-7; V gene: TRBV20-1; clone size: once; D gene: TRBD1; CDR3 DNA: TGCAGTGCTTACGACAGGGGGTTTCGCTACGAGCAGTACTTC; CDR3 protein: CSAYDRGFRYEQYF
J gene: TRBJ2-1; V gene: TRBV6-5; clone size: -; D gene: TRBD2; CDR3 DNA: TGTGCCAGCAGTTTAGGTAGCGGGTTCGGGTCCCAGCAGTTCTTC; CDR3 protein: CASSLGSGFGSQQFF
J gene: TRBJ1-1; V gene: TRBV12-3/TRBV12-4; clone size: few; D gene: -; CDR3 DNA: TGTGCCAGCAGTTTCGGGGGTTCGGACACTGAAGCTTTCTTT; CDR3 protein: CASSFGGSDTEAFF
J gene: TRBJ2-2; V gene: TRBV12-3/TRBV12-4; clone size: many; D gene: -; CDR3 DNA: TGTGCCAGCAGCTACGGGGAGCTGTTTTTT; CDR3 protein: CASSYGELFF